Reported below is one TCR beta chain. Its antigen is as yet unknown. Germline loops: CDR1 SEHNR, CDR2 FQNEAQ (reference sequence). The CDR3 sequence is 16 residues long. J gave up 1 base and V 6 bases, and 6 bases lay outside the gene matches. This sample was included in a study of graft-versus-host responses after intestinal transplantation. Overall study: Multivisceral, liver-intestinal, or isolated intestinal grafts were transplanted into recipients. Every recipient had anti-thymocyte globulin induction and 2 to 4 years of tacrolimus plus steroids.

TCRdb keeps only in-frame clones here, not all; method: immunoSEQ multiplex PCR. The sample lists 20,000 to 25,000 clones; approximately 89% were seen once. Study conclusions and caveats: Researchers found GvH clones in recipient marrow, and some showed up first in ileum or blood.

V and J are TRBV7-9 and TRBJ2-6; 7 bases fit TRBD1. The TCR sequence derives from a human patient who received an intestinal transplant, so some T cells may come from the graft donor. Source: PBMCs, taken more than 64 days after intestinal transplantation. The CDR3 loop is CASRGIQGSGANVLTF. In DNA form, the CDR3 reads TGTGCCAGCAGAGGAATACAGGGGTCTGGGGCCAACGTCCTGACTTTC.